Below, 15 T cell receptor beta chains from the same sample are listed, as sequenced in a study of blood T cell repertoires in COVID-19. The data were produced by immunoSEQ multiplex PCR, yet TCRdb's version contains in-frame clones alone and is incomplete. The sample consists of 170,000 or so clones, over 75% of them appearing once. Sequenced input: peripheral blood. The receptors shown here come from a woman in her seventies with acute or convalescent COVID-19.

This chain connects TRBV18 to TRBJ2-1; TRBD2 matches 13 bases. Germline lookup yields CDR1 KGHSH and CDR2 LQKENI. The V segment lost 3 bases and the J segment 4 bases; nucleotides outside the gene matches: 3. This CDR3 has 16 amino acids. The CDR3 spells CASSPGLAGTYNEQFF. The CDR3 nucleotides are TGTGCCAGCTCACCGGGACTAGCGGGAACATACAATGAGCAGTTCTTC.

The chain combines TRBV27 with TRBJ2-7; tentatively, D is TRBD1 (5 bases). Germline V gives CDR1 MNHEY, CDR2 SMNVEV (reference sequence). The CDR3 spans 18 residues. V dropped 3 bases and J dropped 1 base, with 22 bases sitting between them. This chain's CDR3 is CASSFRQGDLPPSYEQYF. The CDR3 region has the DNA TGTGCCAGCAGTTTTCGGCAGGGCGACCTCCCTCCGTCCTACGAGCAGTACTTC.

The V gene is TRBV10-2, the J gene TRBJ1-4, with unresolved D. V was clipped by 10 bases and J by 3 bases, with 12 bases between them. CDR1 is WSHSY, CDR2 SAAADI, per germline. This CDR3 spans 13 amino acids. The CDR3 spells CATSDSANEKLFF. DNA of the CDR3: TGCGCCACCTCAGACTCGGCTAATGAAAAACTGTTTTTT.

The CDR3, as DNA: TGTGCCAGCAGCCTCAGACAGGAATTCGACACTGAAGCTTTCTTT. This gives the protein CASSLRQEFDTEAFF. The gene calls are TRBV7-6 and TRBJ1-1; perhaps TRBD1 as D (6 bases). CDR1 is SGHVS, CDR2 FNYEAQ, per germline. This CDR3 is built from 15 residues. With 5 bases removed from V and 3 bases from J, the gap between germline ends came to 16 bases.

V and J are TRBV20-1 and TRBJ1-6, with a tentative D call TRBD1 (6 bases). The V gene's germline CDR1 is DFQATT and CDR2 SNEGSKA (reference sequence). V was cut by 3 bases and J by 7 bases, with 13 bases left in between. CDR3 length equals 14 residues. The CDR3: CSASIQGSNSPLHF. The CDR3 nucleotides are TGCAGTGCTAGTATACAGGGCTCCAATTCACCCCTCCACTTT.

The CDR3 loop reads CASSITRDRVHEQFF. DNA for the CDR3: TGTGCCAGCAGCATTACAAGGGACAGGGTCCATGAGCAGTTCTTC. The rearrangement joins TRBV6-5 to TRBJ2-1; 9 bases align to TRBD1. The CDR3 spans 15 residues. Looked up from germline, CDR1 is MNHEY and CDR2 is SVGAGI. V trimming: 6 bases; J trimming: 8 bases; junction bases outside the gene matches: 11.

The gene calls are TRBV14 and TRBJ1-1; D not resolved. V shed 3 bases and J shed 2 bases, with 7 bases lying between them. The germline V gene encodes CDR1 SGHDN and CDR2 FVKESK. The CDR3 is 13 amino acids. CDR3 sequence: CASSQSRNTEAFF. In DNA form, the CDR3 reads TGTGCCAGCAGCCAGAGTCGAAACACTGAAGCTTTCTTT.

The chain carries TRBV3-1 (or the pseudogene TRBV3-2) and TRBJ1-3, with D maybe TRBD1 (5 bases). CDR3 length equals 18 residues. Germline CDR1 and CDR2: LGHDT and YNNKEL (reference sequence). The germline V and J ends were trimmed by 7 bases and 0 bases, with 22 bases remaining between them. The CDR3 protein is CASIRQTRIVFSGNTIYF. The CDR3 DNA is TGTGCCAGCATTAGACAGACCCGAATAGTATTCTCTGGAAACACCATATATTTT.

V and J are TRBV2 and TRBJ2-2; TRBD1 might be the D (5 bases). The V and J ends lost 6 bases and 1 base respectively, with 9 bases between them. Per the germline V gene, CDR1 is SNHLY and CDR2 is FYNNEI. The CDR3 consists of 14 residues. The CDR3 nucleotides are TGTGCCAGCAGGGTGACAGAGAACACCGGGGAGCTGTTTTTT. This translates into CASRVTENTGELFF.

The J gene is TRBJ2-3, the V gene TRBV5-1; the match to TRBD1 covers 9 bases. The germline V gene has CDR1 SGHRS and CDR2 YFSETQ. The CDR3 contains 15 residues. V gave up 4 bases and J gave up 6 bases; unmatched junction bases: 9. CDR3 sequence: CASSAGTGSWDTQYF. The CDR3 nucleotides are TGCGCCAGCAGCGCCGGGACAGGGTCATGGGATACGCAGTATTTT.

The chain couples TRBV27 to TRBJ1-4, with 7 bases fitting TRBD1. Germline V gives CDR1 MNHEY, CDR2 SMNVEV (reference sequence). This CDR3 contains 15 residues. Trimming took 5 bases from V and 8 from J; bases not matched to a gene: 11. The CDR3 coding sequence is TGTGCCAGCAGTCCTCGACAGGGCGGGGTGGAAAAACTGTTTTTT. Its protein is CASSPRQGGVEKLFF.

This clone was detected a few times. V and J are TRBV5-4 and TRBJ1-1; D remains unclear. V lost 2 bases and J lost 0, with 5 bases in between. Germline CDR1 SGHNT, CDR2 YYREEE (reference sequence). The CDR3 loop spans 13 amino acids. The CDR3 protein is CASSFLVNTEAFF. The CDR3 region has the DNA TGTGCCAGCAGCTTTTTAGTGAACACTGAAGCTTTCTTT.

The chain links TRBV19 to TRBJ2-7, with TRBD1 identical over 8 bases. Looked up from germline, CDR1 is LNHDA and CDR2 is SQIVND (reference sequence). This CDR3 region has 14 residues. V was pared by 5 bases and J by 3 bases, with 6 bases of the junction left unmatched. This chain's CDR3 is CASSGRQGFYEQYF. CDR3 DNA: TGTGCCAGTAGTGGCCGACAGGGGTTCTACGAGCAGTACTTC.

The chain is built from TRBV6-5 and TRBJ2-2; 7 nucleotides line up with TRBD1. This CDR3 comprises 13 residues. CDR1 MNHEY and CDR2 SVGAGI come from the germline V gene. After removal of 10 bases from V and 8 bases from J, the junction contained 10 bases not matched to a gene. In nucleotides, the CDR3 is TGTGCCACCAAATCGACAGGGCCTGGGGAGCTGTTTTTT. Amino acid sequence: CATKSTGPGELFF.

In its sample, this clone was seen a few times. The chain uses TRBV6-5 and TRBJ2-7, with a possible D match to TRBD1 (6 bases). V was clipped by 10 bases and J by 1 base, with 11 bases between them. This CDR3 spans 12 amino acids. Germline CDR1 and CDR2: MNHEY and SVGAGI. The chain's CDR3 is CATSGQSYEQYF. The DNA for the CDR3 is TGTGCCACGAGCGGACAGTCCTACGAGCAGTACTTC.